Below, one TCR beta chain is given with its context. Across three donor pairs, the naive, memory, effector memory and TEMRA subsets were sequenced without stimulation. Method: immunoSEQ multiplex PCR; TCRdb's copy keeps in-frame clones and lacks some. This table has about 56,000 clones, about 98% appearing once. The V gene lost 0 bases and the J gene lost 0 bases, with 11 bases spanning the gap. Per the germline V gene, CDR1 is SGHRS and CDR2 is YFSETQ. This CDR3 is built from 16 residues. This sample stems from a study of siplizumab effects on memory and regulatory T cells. Input material: naive CD8+ T cells sorted from blood. The genes are TRBV5-1 and TRBJ2-3; the D gene could be TRBD1 or TRBD2 (6 bases each). This TCR came from a human donor in good health. CDR3 bases: TGCGCCAGCAGCTTGGTCACAGGGACTAGCACAGATACGCAGTATTTT. The encoded protein is CASSLVTGTSTDTQYF.